This entry is about one TCR beta chain. Antigen unknown. V gave up 0 bases and J gave up 6 bases; unmatched junction bases: 6. The CDR3 extends over 15 amino acids. Germline-derived CDR1 and CDR2 are MNHEY and SVGAGI. Profiled with immunoSEQ multiplex PCR; TCRdb holds only in-frame clones, not every one. The sample has around 100,000 clones, about 94% seen once. The data stem from a study of siplizumab effects on memory and regulatory T cells. Whole-study results and caveats: The Treg-derived share of mappable alloreactive CD4+ clones averaged roughly 70% with siplizumab and roughly 28% in controls. Tracing alloreactive clones into unstimulated subsets worked for only a minor fraction of them. Left unconfirmed was the suppressive function of proliferating Tregs from siplizumab cultures.

Sequencing was done on a sample of CD4+ T cells sorted from blood. The TCR comes from a human donor in good health. J is TRBJ1-2 and V is TRBV6-5; 8 bases are a match to TRBD1. In nucleotides, the CDR3 is TGTGCCAGCAGTTACTCCATTACAGGGGGGAATGGCTACACCTTC. It is translated as CASSYSITGGNGYTF.